Below are 30 T cell receptor beta chains sequenced from a single sample in a study of CD8+CD57+ T cells in acquired aplastic anemia. Patients chosen for sequencing had CD8+CD57+ cells that had expanded, as shown by flow cytometry. Investigators profiled TCR beta VDJ and CDR3 from genomic DNA template. TCRdb ran MiXCR on the reads and lists one entry per CDR3 protein. The sample carries 150,000 to 180,000 distinct CDR3 sequences, around half recorded once. The sample was sorted CD4+, CD8+, or CD8+CD57+ T cells (not recorded which) from PBMCs. These receptors all stem from a human donor with aplastic anemia.

The gene calls are TRBV10-2 and TRBJ2-7; 9 nucleotides align to TRBD2. CDR1 WSHSY and CDR2 SAAADI come from the germline V gene. J lost 2 bases, V lost 8 bases, and 10 bases had no gene match. The length of the CDR3 is 15 residues. The CDR3 nucleotides read TGCGCCAGCGTGGGATCATTAGCGGGGGCCTACGAGCAGTACTTC. Translating it yields CASVGSLAGAYEQYF.

The chain has TRBV19 and TRBJ1-1; D remains ambiguous. This CDR3 region has 15 residues. V was trimmed by 1 base and J by 10 bases, leaving 19 bases between them. The germline CDR1 and CDR2 sequences are LNHDA and SQIVND (reference sequence). CDR3 DNA sequence: TGTGCCAGTAGTATAGCAACCACCGGGAGGACGGGAGCTTTCTTT. This sequence encodes CASSIATTGRTGAFF.

This clonotype occurred many times. The chain carries TRBV9 and TRBJ2-1, with D maybe TRBD1 (5 bases). The CDR3 runs 16 residues. The ends were cut back, 1 base at V and 1 base at J, with 12 bases in the middle. Per the germline V gene, CDR1 is SGDLS and CDR2 is YYNGEE. CDR3 sequence: CASSVKGASSYNEQFF. The CDR3 DNA reads as TGTGCCAGCAGCGTAAAAGGGGCTTCTTCCTACAATGAGCAGTTCTTC.

The V call is TRBV10-3, the J call TRBJ1-2, with 7 bases aligning to TRBD1. The CDR3 consists of 14 residues. V lost 2 bases and J lost 4; bases outside the gene matches: 4. The germline gives CDR1 ENHRY, CDR2 SYGVKD. CDR3 bases: TGTGCCATCAGTGAGACGGGACAGACCTATGGCTACACCTTC. Its translation is CAISETGQTYGYTF.

This clonotype was detected only a few times. The rearrangement joins TRBV7-8 to TRBJ2-1; D is ambiguous. The length of the CDR3 is 13 residues. In germline, CDR1 is SGHVS, CDR2 FQNEAQ. Trimming removed 5 bases at V and 6 bases at J, with 11 bases between. The CDR3 coding sequence is TGTGCCAGCAGCCTGGCCTTACGCAATGAGCAGTTCTTC. This sequence encodes CASSLALRNEQFF.

This clonotype was recorded at least ten times. V usage is TRBV6-1 and J usage is TRBJ1-2, with TRBD1 matching over 8 bases. Trimming took 2 bases from V and 6 from J; bases not matched to a gene: 5. The germline gives CDR1 MNHNS, CDR2 SASEGT. The CDR3 has 14 amino acids. The CDR3 DNA follows: TGTGCCAGCAGTGAAAGGTCACAGGGGGATGGCTACACCTTC. This sequence encodes CASSERSQGDGYTF.

The rearrangement joins TRBV24-1 to TRBJ2-2; 10 nucleotides line up with TRBD2. Looked up from germline, CDR1 is KGHDR and CDR2 is SFDVKD. J gave up 5 bases and V 12 bases, and 8 bases lay outside the gene matches. The CDR3 consists of 14 residues. CDR3 sequence (DNA): TGTGCCTCTTCAGCGGGGGGGCGTACCGGGGAGCTGTTTTTT. It yields the protein CASSAGGRTGELFF.

This clonotype was detected a few times. The gene calls are TRBV2 and TRBJ2-7; 9 positions match TRBD1. V shed 5 bases and J 12 bases; nucleotides not matched to a gene: 11. This CDR3 has 13 amino acids. CDR1 and CDR2 from the germline V gene are SNHLY and FYNNEI. In nucleotides, the CDR3 is TGTGCCAGCAGTCGGGACAGGGAGACCCTGGGGTACTTC. This codes for CASSRDRETLGYF.

V gene TRBV5-1 combines with J gene TRBJ2-7, with D perhaps matching TRBD1 (6 bases). V lost 2 bases to trimming and J lost 8 bases, with 17 bases between them. Germline V gene lookup returns CDR1 SGHRS and CDR2 YFSETQ. This CDR3 contains 14 residues. The CDR3 region is CASSLNPRTEQQYF. The CDR3 nucleotides read TGCGCCAGCAGCTTAAACCCAAGGACAGAGCAGCAGTACTTC.

A note on this clonotype: A much more abundant neighbour one base away suggests this may be a read error. The V call is TRBV3-1, the J call TRBJ1-1; D gene uncertain. The CDR3 length is 14 residues. Germline V gene lookup returns CDR1 LGHDT and CDR2 YNNKEL (reference sequence). The CDR3 nucleotides are TGTGCCAGCAACCAAGATGGAACGAACACTGAAGCTTTCTTT. Protein product: CASNQDGTNTEAFF.

This chain uses TRBV7-8 with TRBJ2-5; D gene ambiguous. Germline V gene lookup returns CDR1 SGHVS and CDR2 FQNEAQ. Trimming took off 3 bases at V and 5 bases at J, with 10 bases between the two ends. This CDR3 is built from 13 residues. CDR3 sequence reads: CASSLGLRETQYF. In DNA, the CDR3 is TGTGCCAGCAGCTTGGGCCTTAGGGAGACCCAGTACTTC.

Turning to this clonotype: This sequence may be a read error, since a much larger clone differs from it by one base. In this CDR3 the conserved last residue, phenylalanine or tryptophan, is missing, so a read error is likely. V usage is TRBV12-3 or TRBV12-4 and J usage is TRBJ1-5, with 7 bases lining up with TRBD1. J lost 6 bases, V lost 7 bases, and 9 bases had no gene match. The CDR3 spans 14 residues. DNA of the CDR3: TGTGCCAGCACTTCAGGGGGGGGAGTTCAGCCCCAGCATTCT. Protein product: CASTSGGGVQPQHS.

This chain links TRBV29-1 with TRBJ2-1; 8 bases agree with TRBD1. This CDR3 has 12 residues. Germline assignment: CDR1 SQVTM and CDR2 ANQGSEA. V shed 7 bases and J 8 bases; nucleotides not matched to a gene: 7. In DNA form, the CDR3 reads TGCAGCGCAGACAGGGGTCGGGATGAGCAGTTCTTC. Protein sequence: CSADRGRDEQFF.

The V and J genes are TRBV7-3 and TRBJ2-7, with D possibly TRBD2 on 6 matching bases. The CDR3 covers 15 residues. In germline, CDR1 is SGHTA, CDR2 FQGTGA. Trimming shortened V by 1 base and J by 3 bases, and 13 bases separated the two germline ends. CDR3 sequence (DNA): TGTGCCAGCAGCTTAAATGGCGGGGTCGGCTACGAGCAGTACTTC. Translated: CASSLNGGVGYEQYF.

This clonotype was seen once. This rearrangement joins TRBV27 to TRBJ2-3, with TRBD2 identical over 10 bases. There are 16 residues in the CDR3. V dropped 5 bases and J dropped 2; count of bases not matched to a gene: 7. The germline CDR1 and CDR2 sequences are MNHEY and SMNVEV (reference sequence). The CDR3 nucleotides are TGTGCCAGCAGTGAAAGACTAGCGGGCCCCACAGATACGCAGTATTTT. Its translation is CASSERLAGPTDTQYF.

This clonotype has just a few counts. The chain employs TRBV19 and TRBJ2-2; no clear D gene. CDR1 is LNHDA, CDR2 SQIVND, per germline (reference sequence). V lost 7 bases and J 4 bases, leaving 10 bases between the germline ends. CDR3 length: 13 amino acids. CDR3 sequence: CASNIYGTGELFF. The CDR3 DNA sequence: TGTGCCAGTAACATCTATGGCACCGGGGAGCTGTTTTTT.

The chain links TRBV6-2 or TRBV6-3 to TRBJ2-6; 9 bases match TRBD1. Germline CDR1 reads MNHEY; CDR2 reads SVGEGT. The CDR3 covers 18 residues. The J segment lost 2 bases and the V segment lost 1 base, leaving 6 bases of the junction unmatched. In DNA, the CDR3 is TGTGCCAGCAGTTACTGGGACAGGGACAGGCCTGGGGCCAACGTCCTGACTTTC. It yields the protein CASSYWDRDRPGANVLTF.

The chain carries TRBV2 and TRBJ1-2; TRBD1 agrees at 10 bases. The CDR3 length is 13 residues. The trim removed 9 bases at V and 4 bases at J, leaving 5 bases unmatched. Germline lookup yields CDR1 SNHLY and CDR2 FYNNEI. CDR3 amino acids: CARKGQGPYGYTF. CDR3 in DNA: TGTGCCAGGAAGGGACAGGGGCCCTATGGCTACACCTTC.

Here the CDR3 DNA reads TGTGCCAGCAGCCAAGAGACCCTATGGGGGAGTAGTTCACCCCTCCACTTT. This translates into CASSQETLWGSSSPLHF. The chain employs TRBV14 and TRBJ1-6; possible D gene TRBD1, 5 bases. The CDR3 runs 17 residues. Germline loops: CDR1 SGHDN, CDR2 FVKESK. Trimming left V 0 bases short and J 9 bases short, with 18 bases between.

This chain connects TRBV2 to TRBJ1-5; D gene uncertain. The CDR3 is 13 amino acids. The V end was cut by 8 bases, the J end by 0 bases, with 8 bases between. The germline gives CDR1 SNHLY, CDR2 FYNNEI. CDR3: CASLGDSNQPQHF. DNA of the CDR3: TGTGCCAGCCTAGGCGATAGCAATCAGCCCCAGCATTTT.

The CDR3 sequence is CASSQQDRGLQPQHF. The CDR3 nucleotides read TGTGCCAGCAGCCAACAGGACAGGGGGCTTCAGCCCCAGCATTTT. The rearrangement joins TRBV7-9 to TRBJ1-5, with TRBD1 matching 11 bases. The junction had 6 bases not matched to a gene; V was cut back by 5 bases and J by 6 bases. From germline, CDR1 is SEHNR and CDR2 FQNEAQ (reference sequence). This CDR3 region has 15 residues.

This clonotype was seen a few times. The rearrangement joins TRBV7-3 to TRBJ2-2; D uncertain. The CDR3 length is 15 residues. The germline V gene has CDR1 SGHTA and CDR2 FQGTGA. V gave up 0 bases and J gave up 1 base, with 6 bases separating them. The DNA for the CDR3 is TGTGCCAGCAGCTTAACAGGATGGAACACCGGGGAGCTGTTTTTT. Encoded protein: CASSLTGWNTGELFF. Drawing the rest from reference TRBV7-3 and TRBJ2-2, the complete variable domain is GAGVSQTPSNKVTEKGKYVELRCDPISGHTALYWYRQSLGQGPEFLIYFQGTGAADDSGLPNDRFFAVRPEGSVSTLKIQRTERGDSAVYLCASSLTGWNTGELFFGEGSRLTVL.

The chain links TRBV6-2 or TRBV6-3 to TRBJ2-7; D possibly corresponds to TRBD2 (6 bases). From germline, CDR1 is MNHEY and CDR2 SVGEGT. The CDR3 runs 13 residues. Trimming stripped 0 bases from V and 6 bases from J, with 9 bases between. CDR3 sequence reads: CASSYSMGGEQYF. The CDR3 nucleotides are TGTGCCAGCAGTTACTCGATGGGGGGCGAGCAGTACTTC.

Worth noting for this clonotype: Relative to the germline gene, one junction end is altered; a read error may explain this. V is TRBV16 and J is TRBJ2-7; D may match TRBD1 or TRBD2 (6 bases each). The CDR3 covers 13 residues. Germline loops: CDR1 KGHSY, CDR2 FQNENV. CDR3 bases: TGTGCCAGCAGCCAAGCCAGGGGACTTAGAAGTAGTTTC. Translated: CASSQARGLRSSF.

The V gene is TRBV2, the J gene TRBJ1-2; D may be TRBD1 (5 bases). The germline V and J ends were trimmed by 6 bases and 2 bases, with 10 bases remaining between them. Germline CDR1 and CDR2: SNHLY and FYNNEI. CDR3 size: 13 residues. CDR3 amino acids: CASRGRGNYGYTF. The CDR3 DNA is TGTGCCAGCAGGGGGAGGGGAAACTATGGCTACACCTTC. The full variable domain, rest sourced from reference TRBV2 and TRBJ1-2, is EPEVTQTPSHQVTQMGQEVILRCVPISNHLYFYWYRQILGQKVEFLVSFYNNEISEKSEIFDDQFSVERPDGSNFTLKIRSTKLEDSAMYFCASRGRGNYGYTFGSGTRLTVV.

The gene calls are TRBV6-1 and TRBJ2-3; 8 bases agree with TRBD2. This CDR3 region has 15 residues. Germline V lookup: CDR1 MNHNS, CDR2 SASEGT. The junction had 1 base not matched to a gene; V was cut back by 0 bases and J by 2 bases. This CDR3 reads CASSEASGDTDTQYF. The CDR3 DNA follows: TGTGCCAGCAGTGAAGCTAGCGGGGACACAGATACGCAGTATTTT.

This clonotype was seen a few times. The chain has TRBV2 and TRBJ2-3, with 10 bases lining up with TRBD2. V trimming: 9 bases; J trimming: 1 base; junction bases outside the gene matches: 4. Germline V gives CDR1 SNHLY, CDR2 FYNNEI. The CDR3 has 14 amino acids. CDR3 DNA: TGTGCCAGTACCGGGACTAGCGGCACAGATACGCAGTATTTT. Translation: CASTGTSGTDTQYF.

This clonotype occurred many times. The chain employs TRBV6-1 and TRBJ1-2, with D maybe TRBD1 (5 bases). The ends were cut back, 6 bases at V and 5 bases at J, with 19 bases in the middle. The CDR3 covers 15 residues. Germline CDR1 is MNHNS and CDR2 is SASEGT. Written as DNA, the CDR3 is TGTGCCAGCAGACCTCGGGACTCAGGACGGTATGGCTACACCTTC. It encodes CASRPRDSGRYGYTF.

V usage is TRBV20-1 and J usage is TRBJ2-5; 11 positions agree with TRBD2. J gave up 2 bases and V 3 bases, and 5 bases lay outside the gene matches. The CDR3 totals 15 residues. Germline lookup yields CDR1 DFQATT and CDR2 SNEGSKA (reference sequence). This CDR3 reads CSARKLAGAQETQYF. CDR3 nucleotides: TGCAGTGCTAGGAAACTAGCGGGGGCACAAGAGACCCAGTACTTC.

This clonotype was counted once. The chain couples TRBV11-1 to TRBJ2-3, with 8 bases matching TRBD2. Trimming at V came to 5 bases and at J to 6 bases, leaving 13 bases not matched to a gene. Germline lookup yields CDR1 SGHAT and CDR2 FQDESV (reference sequence). This CDR3 region has 16 residues. The CDR3 is CASSPPLAGRSDTQYF. CDR3 nucleotide sequence: TGTGCCAGCAGCCCCCCCTTAGCGGGGCGCTCGGATACGCAGTATTTT. The variable domain in full, completed from reference TRBV11-1 and TRBJ2-3, reads EAEVAQSPRYKITEKSQAVAFWCDPISGHATLYWYRQILGQGPELLVQFQDESVVDDSQLPKDRFSAERLKGVDSTLKIQPAELGDSAMYLCASSPPLAGRSDTQYFGPGTRLTVL.